This TCR beta chain was captured in a study of blood T cell repertoires in COVID-19. Study in general: In each case, the material was cDNA or gDNA derived from T cells, B-cell-depleted T cells, or PBMCs.

Authors' analysis steps: Amplification of reference gene primers was used by the study to estimate nucleated cell counts. TCRdb keeps only in-frame clones here, not all; method: immunoSEQ multiplex PCR. V, J and clone size were drawn from that table, and D and trimming were deduced from the DNA. The sample lists 88,000 or so clones; roughly 80% were seen once. Looked up from germline, CDR1 is KGHDR and CDR2 is SFDVKD. This CDR3 is built from 15 residues. V shed 4 bases, J shed 8 bases, and the junction held 8 bases outside the gene matches. This clone was observed a handful of times. Sequenced sample: peripheral blood. The origin of this receptor is a human donor in a cohort sampled during active COVID-19. The rearrangement uses TRBV24-1 and TRBJ2-1, with 9 bases fitting TRBD1. CDR3 in amino acids: CATSDPGQGIDEQFF. The CDR3 DNA follows: TGTGCCACCAGTGACCCCGGACAGGGGATCGATGAGCAGTTCTTC.